This T cell receptor (beta chain) was sequenced during a study of T-cell reconstitution after alpha-beta-depleted transplantation in children. Regarding the study as a whole: As was reported, about two months after transplant, alpha-beta T cells came from several hundred expanded graft clones. From newly produced T cells came most of the T-cell counts and diversity one year after transplant.

The V end lost 2 bases, the J end lost 1 base, and 3 bases lay between the germline ends. CDR3 length: 12 amino acids. Germline assignment: CDR1 WSHSY and CDR2 SAAADI. This clonotype was seen many times. The antigen remains unidentified. Preparation of the TCRbeta library involved a method that used unique molecular identifiers. TCRdb independently ran MiXCR on the PCR reads; one entry per CDR3 protein. The sample carries almost 500,000 distinct CDR3 sequences, roughly a tenth recorded once. The chain joins TRBV10-2 to TRBJ2-7; D is undetermined. The sequence derives from a child under 10 years old with inherited bone marrow failure, due to receive a stem cell transplant. The sequenced sample was PBMCs, obtained before TCRalphabeta/CD19-depleted stem cell transplant. CDR3: CASSENSYEQYF. The DNA of the CDR3 is TGCGCCAGCAGTGAGAATTCCTACGAGCAGTACTTC.